Listed here are 11 T cell receptor beta chains from one sample, sequenced in a study of long-term antiretroviral therapy in people with HIV. Assay version v3.0 of immunoSEQ was used, and it was run at survey level. Generated by immunoSEQ multiplex PCR, the TCRdb table keeps only in-frame clones and is missing some. The table includes approximately 13,000 clones, around 80% detected once. This specimen consisted of unsorted PBMCs, obtained 1.3 years before starting antiretroviral therapy. The receptors derive from a man aged 35 to 55 with HIV.

The V gene is TRBV18, the J gene TRBJ2-7, with unresolved D. With 3 bases removed from V and 7 bases from J, the gap between germline ends came to 16 bases. CDR1 KGHSH and CDR2 LQKENI come from the germline V gene. The CDR3 length is 14 residues. The CDR3 nucleotides read TGTGCCAGCTCACCTCTCCGTGCAGCAAATGAGCAGTACTTC. Protein product: CASSPLRAANEQYF.

This chain uses TRBV7-8 with TRBJ2-3, with no clear D. This CDR3 region has 12 residues. The ends were cut back, 4 bases at V and 5 bases at J, with 7 bases in the middle. Germline assignment: CDR1 SGHVS and CDR2 FQNEAQ. Here the CDR3 reads CASSYLGDTQYF. The CDR3 DNA reads as TGTGCCAGCAGCTACCTAGGAGATACGCAGTATTTT.

This chain connects TRBV4-1 to TRBJ2-7, with D tentatively TRBD1 (5 bases). The CDR3 length is 15 residues. CDR1 is MGHRA, CDR2 YSYEKL, per germline. The ends were cut back, 1 base at V and 2 bases at J, with 12 bases in the middle. In DNA form, the CDR3 reads TGCGCCAGCAGCCAAGCCATTTCAGGGACCTACGAGCAGTACTTC. Its translation: CASSQAISGTYEQYF.

The V gene is TRBV29-1, the J gene TRBJ2-1; 7 nucleotides agree with TRBD1. The CDR3 extends over 17 amino acids. Per germline, CDR1 SQVTM and CDR2 ANQGSEA. V shed 4 bases, J shed 0 bases, and the junction held 12 bases outside the gene matches. The CDR3 protein is CSVGGLTGTISYNEQFF. The CDR3 region has the DNA TGCAGCGTTGGGGGGCTGACAGGGACGATCTCCTACAATGAGCAGTTCTTC.

The chain couples TRBV18 to TRBJ2-5, with TRBD2 matching over 11 bases. CDR3 length equals 16 residues. Germline loops: CDR1 KGHSH, CDR2 LQKENI. Germline trimming cut 4 bases from V and 2 bases from J; bases unmatched to any gene: 6. CDR3 sequence reads: CASSRLAGGLQETQYF. Here the CDR3 DNA reads TGTGCCAGCTCACGGCTAGCGGGGGGCTTACAAGAGACCCAGTACTTC.

The rearrangement joins TRBV6-1 to TRBJ1-5; D uncertain. This CDR3 has 14 residues. Trimming removed 3 bases from V and 3 bases from J, with 9 bases in between. Germline CDR1 is MNHNS and CDR2 is SASEGT. CDR3: CASSEPQHNQPQHF. CDR3 DNA: TGTGCCAGCAGTGAGCCGCAGCACAATCAGCCCCAGCATTTT.

The chain recombines TRBV27 with TRBJ2-3; unclear D gene. The CDR3 contains 15 residues. Germline CDR1 is MNHEY and CDR2 is SMNVEV (reference sequence). Trimming took 2 bases from V and 1 from J, leaving 10 bases between them. The CDR3 DNA is TGTGCCAGCAGTTTAAGGCAGGCTGGCACAGATACGCAGTATTTT. As protein: CASSLRQAGTDTQYF.

The chain recombines TRBV18 with TRBJ1-1, with D possibly TRBD1 on 6 matching bases. CDR1 is KGHSH, CDR2 LQKENI, per germline. The CDR3 has 17 amino acids. V lost 3 bases and J lost 0, with 17 bases in between. Written as DNA, the CDR3 is TGTGCCAGCTCACCGCCCAGGGGCAGTCAATTGAACACTGAAGCTTTCTTT. Amino acid sequence: CASSPPRGSQLNTEAFF.

This clone was picked up one time. This specimen includes other DNA sequences encoding the same CDR3. V and J are TRBV14 and TRBJ1-2; no clear D. CDR1 SGHDN and CDR2 FVKESK come from the germline V gene. There are 13 residues in the CDR3. V lost 3 bases and J 2 bases, leaving 7 bases between the germline ends. The CDR3 bases are TGTGCCAGCAGCCAGGGCCGAAACTATGGCTACACCTTC. Translating it yields CASSQGRNYGYTF.

This rearrangement joins TRBV30 to TRBJ1-3; tentatively, D is TRBD1 (6 bases). Germline V gene data show CDR1 as GTSNPN and CDR2 as SVGIG (reference sequence). With 2 bases removed from V and 4 bases from J, the gap between germline ends came to 12 bases. The CDR3 sequence is 14 residues long. The CDR3 is CAWSTQGGGNTIYF. The CDR3 DNA follows: TGTGCCTGGAGTACACAGGGCGGAGGAAACACCATATATTTT.

This clone is labeled large. V is TRBV6-1 and J is TRBJ1-2; D is undetermined. There are 15 residues in the CDR3. Trimming cost V 6 bases and J 2 bases, with 16 bases left between them. CDR1 is MNHNS and CDR2 is SASEGT in the germline V gene. This CDR3 reads CASSMGDGRNYGYTF. The DNA of the CDR3 is TGTGCCAGCAGCATGGGAGACGGTCGCAACTATGGCTACACCTTC.